This T cell receptor (beta chain) appears in the sequencing data of a study of neoadjuvant anti-PD-1 for oral cavity cancer listed by TCRdb under 2021. About the study as a whole: Three to four biweekly doses of nivolumab at 3 mg/kg were mostly administered to patients before curative-intent surgical resection. Patients who did not progress were given a fourth nivolumab dose at about day 43 and had definitive surgical resection on days 50-56. Under RECIST 1.1, patients with complete response, partial response or stable disease were classed as responders, and patients with progression were classed as non-responders. There were more than nine patients in the parent correlative cohort, and the response rate was less than 40%.

The sample's time point label is to be understood as: before neoadjuvant nivolumab. Patients were newly diagnosed with stage II-IVA oral cavity squamous cell carcinoma and had received no prior systemic or radiation treatment. Everyone in the cohort had locally advanced, HPV-negative oral cavity squamous cell carcinoma. Samples came from a longitudinal correlative study of a single-arm phase II trial of neoadjuvant nivolumab in oral cavity squamous cell carcinoma. Genomic DNA-based TCRbeta sequencing was performed on subject-matched pre- and post-treatment PBMCs and tumors from three responders and three non-responders. The Maxwell RSC DNA from Tissue kit was used to isolate genomic DNA from tumor tissue. A remark on this clone: What this receptor recognizes is not known. Base quality data are lacking; no much larger clone is found one base away.

Summary of the overall study and its limitations: Greater tumor shrinkage was correlated with larger post-treatment sizes of preexisting intratumoral clones, suggesting that expansion of preexisting clones contributed to response. The TCR analyses had only a few patients in each response group, and the authors called for validation in larger cohorts. Higher pretreatment blood Treg/Th17 ratios correlated with both higher pretreatment blood TCRbeta clonality and lower post-treatment tumor TCRbeta clonality.

Survey sequencing of tumors used two replicates per sample, and the tumor libraries mostly started from 4.5 to 6 ug of input genomic DNA. Following the manufacturer's instructions, the team built TCRbeta libraries using the immunoSEQ hsTCRbeta kit. An Illumina NovaSeq 6000 S4 flow cell was used to sequence the final libraries, which had first been combined to 3 nM. Regarding the original processing steps: The immunoSEQ Analyzer was used for raw data preprocessing and quality control. The analysis was restricted to productive rearrangements, with each unique CDR3 amino acid sequence defining a clonotype. Repertoire clonality was estimated as the Gini-Simpson index, which was calculated using the R package tcR. Student's t test was used to compare Gini indices, while Pearson correlation assessed associations with tumor size change. Entries here come from immuneACCESS through TCRdb and include only in-frame sequences with V and J called. Some clones fail to appear in such tables; in the studies checked, an unresolved V gene covers under half of the shortfall, and the cause of the remainder is unknown. Clone size and the V and J calls come from that table; the DNA yielded D and trimming. For this sample the table gives 10,000 or so clones, of which about 66% were detected only once. Jointly, the top ten make up roughly 8.7% of the sample.

The sequence came from a person aged 35 to 85 with oral cavity squamous cell carcinoma. Sequences were derived from tumor tissue, sampled before nivolumab (anti-PD-1) treatment.

For the CDR3, the sequence is CASSPPSGTGHSGNTIYF. The DNA sequence is given as TGTGCCAGCTCACCACCTTCAGGGACGGGCCACTCTGGAAACACCATATATTTT. The chain is made from TRBV18 and TRBJ1-3, and perhaps TRBD1 as D gene, on 5 matching bases. The germline V gene gives CDR1 as KGHSH and CDR2 as LQKENI. The CDR3 goes from the cysteine to the phenylalanine over 18 residues. The read is trimmed to its CDR3 DNA, 54 bases read in frame from base 1. The junction carries 15 bases between V and J, which are trimmed by 0 bases and 0 bases respectively.